What follows is one T cell receptor (beta chain) and its context. This specimen comes from a study of blood T cell repertoires in COVID-19. Study information: Italy, Spain and the United States were the sources of the convalescent and acute COVID-19 samples. From T cells, B-cell-depleted T cells, or PBMCs came the material, which was cDNA or gDNA.

In the authors' methods: Nucleated cell counts were estimated from reference gene primer amplification. TCRdb keeps only in-frame clones here, not all; method: immunoSEQ multiplex PCR. V and J calls and clone size are those listed in that table; D and trimming were worked out from the DNA. Of around 79,000 clones listed, approximately 90% are singletons. V gave up 1 base and J gave up 4 bases, with 12 bases separating them. The CDR3 totals 15 residues. Germline V gives CDR1 SGHRS, CDR2 YFSETQ. The rearrangement uses TRBV5-1 and TRBJ2-1; weak D call: TRBD1 (6 bases). Sample: peripheral blood. This receptor was obtained from a human donor in a cohort sampled during active COVID-19. In nucleotides, the CDR3 is TGCGCCAGCAGCTTGTACTGGACAGCTTACAATGAGCAGTTCTTC. Translated: CASSLYWTAYNEQFF.